This paragraph covers one T cell receptor (beta chain) sequence. Its specificity is not known. With 60 Vbeta and 13 Jbeta primers, the PCR was carried out. The method was immunoSEQ multiplex PCR; TCRdb's version includes in-frame clones alone and lacks a portion of them. The top ten clones hold approximately 2.6% of a sample with tens of thousands of clones, around four fifths of them seen once. These data originate in a study of cytomegalovirus exposure and HLA in healthy donors. Study as a whole: As an earlier analysis found, around 190 million T cells yielded 100 million to 130 million unique TCR beta sequences.

The study, taken as a whole, reports: Later examination showed HLA-associated TCR beta chains had greater clonal expansion than equally common others. Several top significant clusters appeared, in a later analysis, to be linked to common viral pathogens.

Sequencing was performed on PBMCs. The sequence came from a man younger than 40 in good health and CMV-seronegative.

The CDR3 coding sequence is TGTGCCAGCAGCCAAGATGGGGTGGGGACAGTACTGTCACCCCTCCACTTT. It codes for CASSQDGVGTVLSPLHF. J is TRBJ1-6 and V is TRBV4-2, with 7 nucleotides matching TRBD1. This CDR3 spans 17 amino acids. CDR1 and CDR2 (germline): LGHNA, YNFKEQ. The trim removed 0 bases at V and 10 bases at J, leaving 12 bases unmatched.